Below are 29 T cell receptor beta chains sequenced from a single sample in a study of radiotherapy plus CTLA-4 blockade in lung cancer. Using immunoSEQ multiplex PCR, the repertoire was profiled, and TCRdb retains in-frame clones only, with some absent. The profile covers 50,000 to 65,000 clones, with 75% to 85% appearing a single time and over 6.5% taken by the ten largest. Sequences were derived from peripheral blood, sampled from a patient treated with radiotherapy plus ipilimumab. The receptors were gathered from a human donor with non-small cell lung cancer who had a complete response to radiotherapy plus ipilimumab.

The chain links TRBV30 to TRBJ2-2; 7 nucleotides match TRBD1. CDR1 is GTSNPN and CDR2 is SVGIG in the germline V gene (reference sequence). The CDR3 sequence is 13 residues long. Unmatched junction bases numbered 4, after V lost 3 bases and J lost 6 bases. DNA of the CDR3: TGTGCCTGGAGAGACAGGGCCGCCGGGGAGCTGTTTTTT. It translates to CAWRDRAAGELFF.

This clone was seen only once. The chain joins TRBV6-1 to TRBJ2-2; 8 nucleotides line up with TRBD1. This CDR3 contains 14 residues. V trimming: 8 bases; J trimming: 2 bases; junction bases outside the gene matches: 4. Germline V gene lookup returns CDR1 MNHNS and CDR2 SASEGT. The CDR3 loop reads CASRDRRNTGELFF. CDR3 sequence (DNA): TGTGCCAGCCGGGACAGGAGAAACACCGGGGAGCTGTTTTTT.

V usage is TRBV29-1 and J usage is TRBJ2-2, with no clear D. V was pared by 6 bases and J by 8 bases, with 10 bases between. This CDR3 contains 11 residues. Germline V gene data show CDR1 as SQVTM and CDR2 as ANQGSEA. Here the CDR3 DNA reads TGCAGCGTCGTAGTTCAAGGGGAGCTGTTTTTT. Translation: CSVVVQGELFF.

This clone occurred once. CDR3 nucleotide sequence: TGCGCCAGCAGCTTTACTAGCGGGGCGATGACCCAGTACTTC. This encodes CASSFTSGAMTQYF. This rearrangement joins TRBV5-1 to TRBJ2-5; TRBD2 aligns across 10 bases. The CDR3 runs 14 residues. Germline V gene sequence: CDR1 SGHRS, CDR2 YFSETQ. J gave up 7 bases and V 2 bases, and 5 bases lay outside the gene matches. Combining the CDR3 with reference TRBV5-1 and TRBJ2-5 gives the whole variable domain KAGVTQTPRYLIKTRGQQVTLSCSPISGHRSVSWYQQTPGQGLQFLFEYFSETQRNKGNFPGRFSGRQFSNSRSEMNVSTLELGDSALYLCASSFTSGAMTQYFGPGTRLLVL.

This chain joins TRBV18 and TRBJ2-7, with TRBD1 matching 12 bases. V lost 3 bases to trimming and J lost 5 bases; unmatched junction nucleotides: 11. The CDR3 covers 17 residues. CDR1 is KGHSH and CDR2 is LQKENI in the germline V gene. CDR3 DNA: TGTGCCAGCTCACCTGGAAGGGACAGGGGGCTTCCCCACGAGCAGTACTTC. This sequence encodes CASSPGRDRGLPHEQYF.

V is TRBV29-1 and J is TRBJ2-5, with D possibly being TRBD1 (5 bases). CDR1 is SQVTM and CDR2 is ANQGSEA in the germline V gene. The V and J ends lost 4 bases and 1 base respectively, with 13 bases between them. This CDR3 contains 14 residues. The CDR3 is CSVGQGLLQETQYF. CDR3 nucleotide sequence: TGCAGCGTTGGTCAGGGCCTTCTCCAAGAGACCCAGTACTTC.

This clone occurred once. The chain uses TRBV7-9 and TRBJ1-2, with 7 bases identical to TRBD1. CDR1 is SEHNR and CDR2 is FQNEAQ in the germline V gene (reference sequence). The CDR3 is 14 residues long. Trimming at V came to 0 bases and at J to 8 bases, leaving 6 bases not matched to a gene. The CDR3 DNA sequence: TGTGCCAGCAGCTTAGCGTCCCCAGGGGGAGGCTACACCTTC. The encoded protein is CASSLASPGGGYTF.

The rearrangement links TRBV7-9 to TRBJ1-2; 10 positions match TRBD1. In germline, CDR1 is SEHNR, CDR2 FQNEAQ (reference sequence). The CDR3 loop spans 17 amino acids. The trim removed 1 base at V and 6 bases at J, leaving 11 bases unmatched. The CDR3 bases are TGTGCCAGCAGCTTAGGATCCAAGGACAGGGGGAGGGATGGCTACACCTTC. It specifies CASSLGSKDRGRDGYTF.

This chain connects TRBV27 to TRBJ1-2, with TRBD1 matching 7 bases. Germline V CDR1 and CDR2: MNHEY, SMNVEV (reference sequence). The V and J ends lost 4 bases and 8 bases, in that order; junction bases with no gene match: 10. The length of the CDR3 is 14 residues. CDR3: CASSSEGAVGGYTF. The CDR3 DNA sequence: TGTGCCAGCAGTTCTGAGGGGGCAGTGGGAGGCTACACCTTC.

This chain connects TRBV18 to TRBJ2-5; the D gene is possibly TRBD2 (5 bases). The germline V gene encodes CDR1 KGHSH and CDR2 LQKENI. The V end lost 4 bases, the J end lost 2 bases, and 17 bases lay between the germline ends. The CDR3 runs 16 residues. The CDR3 DNA reads as TGTGCCAGCTCACAGCTGTCAGTAAGGAGGCAAGAGACCCAGTACTTC. Residues: CASSQLSVRRQETQYF.

In nucleotides, the CDR3 is TGTGCCAGCAGCCCTGGACTGGAACTGCCCCAGCATTTT. Protein: CASSPGLELPQHF. The chain joins TRBV6-5 to TRBJ1-5; no firm D call. Trimming left V 6 bases short and J 9 bases short, with 15 bases between. Per the germline V gene, CDR1 is MNHEY and CDR2 is SVGAGI. The CDR3 runs to 13 residues.

This clone has only a few counts. The J gene is TRBJ1-4, the V gene TRBV6-4; a possible D gene is TRBD1 (6 bases). Germline assignment: CDR1 MRHNA and CDR2 SNTAGT. This CDR3 is built from 15 residues. Deletions cut 6 bases from V and 7 bases from J, with 18 bases between. The CDR3 sequence is CASSGARGASEKLFF. CDR3 bases: TGTGCCAGCAGCGGAGCGCGGGGGGCGAGTGAAAAACTGTTTTTT.

The chain carries TRBV5-1 and TRBJ2-3; TRBD2 agrees at 8 bases. Germline V lookup: CDR1 SGHRS, CDR2 YFSETQ. The trim removed 0 bases at V and 5 bases at J, leaving 8 bases unmatched. CDR3 length: 16 amino acids. This CDR3 is CASSLASGGEVDTQYF. The CDR3 DNA follows: TGCGCCAGCAGCTTGGCCTCCGGGGGGGAGGTAGATACGCAGTATTTT.

This clone was seen a handful of times. The chain is built from TRBV7-9 and TRBJ2-1, with 9 nucleotides matching TRBD2. The CDR3 spans 15 residues. The junction had 9 bases not matched to a gene; V was cut back by 5 bases and J by 7 bases. From germline, CDR1 is SEHNR and CDR2 FQNEAQ (reference sequence). The CDR3 nucleotides read TGTGCCAGCAGCCCCAGAGCTAGCGGGACGAATGAGCAGTTCTTC. Translation: CASSPRASGTNEQFF.

The sample holds a few counts of this clone. The gene calls are TRBV30 and TRBJ1-1; D remains unclear. In germline, CDR1 is GTSNPN, CDR2 SVGIG (reference sequence). V was pared by 4 bases and J by 0 bases, with 9 bases between. The CDR3 runs 13 residues. The CDR3 loop is CAWKEFVNTEAFF. CDR3 DNA: TGTGCCTGGAAAGAGTTTGTGAACACTGAAGCTTTCTTT.

The V call is TRBV6-5, the J call TRBJ2-5; D might be TRBD2 (7 bases). The germline V gene encodes CDR1 MNHEY and CDR2 SVGAGI. Trimming stripped 6 bases from V and 2 bases from J, with 16 bases between. The CDR3 has 15 residues. CDR3 in DNA: TGTGCCAGCAGGGGGGCGGGGGATCGACAAGAGACCCAGTACTTC. It specifies CASRGAGDRQETQYF.

Notes on this clone: The same CDR3 can be traced to other DNA sequences in this sample. The chain carries TRBV20-1 and TRBJ1-1; D not certain. The V end was cut by 0 bases, the J end by 4 bases, with 3 bases between. The CDR3 is made up of 11 amino acids. Germline CDR1 is DFQATT and CDR2 is SNEGSKA (reference sequence). For the CDR3, the DNA is TGCAGTGCTAGAGATAGCACTGAAGCTTTCTTT. The encoded protein is CSARDSTEAFF.

The chain joins TRBV27 to TRBJ1-1; tentatively, D is TRBD1 (6 bases). CDR3 size: 13 residues. In germline, CDR1 is MNHEY, CDR2 SMNVEV (reference sequence). Trimming shortened V by 5 bases and J by 5 bases, and 12 bases separated the two germline ends. For the CDR3, the DNA is TGTGCCAGCAGTCTCACAGGGAAAACTGAAGCTTTCTTT. Its translation: CASSLTGKTEAFF.

This clone was seen once. The chain carries TRBV7-8 and TRBJ2-7; a possible D gene is TRBD2 (6 bases). The CDR3 has 17 residues. CDR1 SGHVS and CDR2 FQNEAQ come from the germline V gene. Trimming took off 3 bases at V and 6 bases at J, with 24 bases between the two ends. As DNA, the CDR3 is TGTGCCAGCAGCTTGGTTGTGTACGCGGGGTTCGTTTTCGAGCAGTACTTC. The encoded protein is CASSLVVYAGFVFEQYF. The variable domain in full, with the rest retrieved from reference TRBV7-8 and TRBJ2-7, is GAGVSQSPRYKVAKRGQDVALRCDPISGHVSLFWYQQALGQGPEFLTYFQNEAQLDKSGLPSDRFFAERPEGSVSTLKIQRTQQEDSAVYLCASSLVVYAGFVFEQYFGPGTRLTVT.

V is TRBV5-1 and J is TRBJ1-1, with 8 nucleotides matching TRBD1. V was clipped by 1 base and J by 2 bases; unmatched bases: 1. The CDR3 loop spans 14 amino acids. Germline-derived CDR1 and CDR2 are SGHRS and YFSETQ. The CDR3 here is CASSLTGGNTEAFF. CDR3 sequence (DNA): TGCGCCAGCAGCTTGACAGGGGGAAACACTGAAGCTTTCTTT.

In nucleotides, the CDR3 is TGTGCCAGCAGTGCCAGGGGGAGAGGCACAGATACGCAGTATTTT. Its translation: CASSARGRGTDTQYF. The chain uses TRBV27 and TRBJ2-3; 7 bases agree with TRBD1. Trimming at V came to 5 bases and at J to 1 base, leaving 6 bases not matched to a gene. The germline CDR1 and CDR2 sequences are MNHEY and SMNVEV (reference sequence). The CDR3 spans 15 residues.

V and J are TRBV30 and TRBJ2-3, with a possible D match to TRBD2 (6 bases). CDR1 is GTSNPN and CDR2 is SVGIG in the germline V gene (reference sequence). The CDR3 covers 13 residues. V was trimmed by 0 bases and J by 4 bases, leaving 8 bases between them. This CDR3 is CAWSVAGSDTQYF. The CDR3 DNA reads as TGTGCCTGGAGTGTCGCGGGGTCAGATACGCAGTATTTT. Complete variable domain (other parts from reference TRBV30 and TRBJ2-3): SQTIHQWPATLVQPVGSPLSLECTVEGTSNPNLYWYRQAAGRGLQLLFYSVGIGQISSEVPQNLSASRPQDRQFILSSKKLLLSDSGFYLCAWSVAGSDTQYFGPGTRLTVL.

V usage is TRBV6-4 and J usage is TRBJ2-3; weak D call: TRBD2 (6 bases). The CDR3 extends over 14 amino acids. Trimming stripped 4 bases from V and 6 bases from J, with 14 bases between. CDR1 and CDR2 (germline): MRHNA, SNTAGT. In DNA, the CDR3 is TGTGCCAGCAGTGCCAGCGGGCCCACGGATACGCAGTATTTT. This codes for CASSASGPTDTQYF.

V is TRBV9 and J is TRBJ2-2, with 9 bases that match TRBD2. CDR3 size: 16 residues. Trimming at V came to 0 bases and at J to 2 bases, leaving 2 bases not matched to a gene. CDR1 is SGDLS and CDR2 is YYNGEE in the germline V gene. The CDR3 sequence is CASSVGLADNTGELFF. The CDR3 nucleotides read TGTGCCAGCAGCGTAGGACTAGCGGATAACACCGGGGAGCTGTTTTTT.

This clone showed up just once. This rearrangement joins TRBV18 to TRBJ1-1; tentative D call: TRBD1 (5 bases). V lost 3 bases, J lost 1 base, and 9 bases lay in between. This CDR3 is 14 amino acids long. CDR1 and CDR2 from the germline V gene are KGHSH and LQKENI. CDR3 region: CASSPLDTNTEAFF. CDR3 bases: TGTGCCAGCTCACCCTTGGACACGAACACTGAAGCTTTCTTT.

V gene TRBV5-1 combines with J gene TRBJ1-6; D ambiguous. Trimming cost V 0 bases and J 7 bases, with 8 bases left between them. The germline CDR1 and CDR2 sequences are SGHRS and YFSETQ. This CDR3 is 14 amino acids long. In nucleotides, the CDR3 is TGCGCCAGCAGCTTGGGTGAGCGGAATTCACCCCTCCACTTT. Amino acids: CASSLGERNSPLHF. Complete variable domain (other parts from reference TRBV5-1 and TRBJ1-6): KAGVTQTPRYLIKTRGQQVTLSCSPISGHRSVSWYQQTPGQGLQFLFEYFSETQRNKGNFPGRFSGRQFSNSRSEMNVSTLELGDSALYLCASSLGERNSPLHFGNGTRLTVT.

CDR3 residues: CASSPPTGLNEQFF. The DNA for the CDR3 is TGTGCCAGCAGCCCCCCGACAGGTCTCAATGAGCAGTTCTTC. The chain joins TRBV7-9 to TRBJ2-1; D is possibly TRBD1 (6 bases). V lost 5 bases and J lost 6, with 14 bases in between. Looked up from germline, CDR1 is SEHNR and CDR2 is FQNEAQ (reference sequence). The CDR3 is made up of 14 amino acids.

This chain joins TRBV5-1 and TRBJ2-5; 9 bases line up with TRBD1. From germline, CDR1 is SGHRS and CDR2 YFSETQ. The CDR3 spans 14 residues. V lost 8 bases and J lost 5; bases outside the gene matches: 10. CDR3: CASATGGRMETQYF. CDR3 DNA: TGCGCCAGTGCCACAGGGGGCCGTATGGAGACCCAGTACTTC.

CDR3 nucleotides: TGTGCCAGTAGTAGGGGGGGCAGGACGAACACTGAAGCTTTCTTT. Translated: CASSRGGRTNTEAFF. This chain joins TRBV19 and TRBJ1-1, with D perhaps TRBD1 (6 bases). This CDR3 is built from 15 residues. Trimming took 4 bases from V and 1 from J, leaving 13 bases between them. Germline CDR1 LNHDA, CDR2 SQIVND (reference sequence).